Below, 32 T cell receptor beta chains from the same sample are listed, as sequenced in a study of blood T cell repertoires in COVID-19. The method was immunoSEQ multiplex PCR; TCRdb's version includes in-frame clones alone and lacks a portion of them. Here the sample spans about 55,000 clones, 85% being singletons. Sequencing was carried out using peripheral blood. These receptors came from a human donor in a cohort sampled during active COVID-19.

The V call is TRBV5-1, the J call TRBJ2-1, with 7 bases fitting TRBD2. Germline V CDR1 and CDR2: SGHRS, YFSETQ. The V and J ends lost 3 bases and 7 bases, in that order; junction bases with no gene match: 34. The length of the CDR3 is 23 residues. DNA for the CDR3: TGCGCCAGCAGCTCCTGGGGAGGGAAGACGGACTATTCAGTCGGATCACTACATAATGAGCAGTTCTTC. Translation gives CASSSWGGKTDYSVGSLHNEQFF.

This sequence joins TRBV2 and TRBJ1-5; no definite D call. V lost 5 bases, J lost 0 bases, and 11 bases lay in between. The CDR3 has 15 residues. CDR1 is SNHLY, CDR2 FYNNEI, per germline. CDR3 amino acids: CASSPQGVSNQPQHF. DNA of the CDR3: TGTGCCAGCAGTCCCCAAGGAGTTAGCAATCAGCCCCAGCATTTT.

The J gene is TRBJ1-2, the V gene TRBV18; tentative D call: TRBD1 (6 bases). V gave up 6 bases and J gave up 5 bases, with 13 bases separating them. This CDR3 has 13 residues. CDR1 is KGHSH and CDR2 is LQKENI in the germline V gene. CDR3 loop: CASSFGQMYGYTF. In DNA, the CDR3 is TGTGCCAGCTCGTTTGGACAGATGTATGGCTACACCTTC. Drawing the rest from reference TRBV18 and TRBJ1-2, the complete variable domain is NAGVMQNPRHLVRRRGQEARLRCSPMKGHSHVYWYRQLPEEGLKFMVYLQKENIIDESGMPKERFSAEFPKEGPSILRIQQVVRGDSAAYFCASSFGQMYGYTFGSGTRLTVV.

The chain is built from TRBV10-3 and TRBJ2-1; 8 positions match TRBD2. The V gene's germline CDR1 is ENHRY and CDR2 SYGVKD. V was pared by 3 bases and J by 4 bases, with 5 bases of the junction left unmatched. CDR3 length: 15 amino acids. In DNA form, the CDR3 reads TGTGCCATCAGTGATAGCGGGACCGCGTACAATGAGCAGTTCTTC. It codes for CAISDSGTAYNEQFF.

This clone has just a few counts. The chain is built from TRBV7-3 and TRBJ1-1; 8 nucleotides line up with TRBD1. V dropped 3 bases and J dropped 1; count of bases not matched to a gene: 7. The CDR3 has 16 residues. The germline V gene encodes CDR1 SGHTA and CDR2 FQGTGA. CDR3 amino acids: CASSFISGTGNTEAFF. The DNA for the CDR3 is TGTGCCAGCAGCTTCATATCCGGGACAGGGAACACTGAAGCTTTCTTT.

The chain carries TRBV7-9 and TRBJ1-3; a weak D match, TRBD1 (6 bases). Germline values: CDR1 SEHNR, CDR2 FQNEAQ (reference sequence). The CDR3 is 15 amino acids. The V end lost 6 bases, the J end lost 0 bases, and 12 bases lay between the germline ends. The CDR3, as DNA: TGTGCCAGCAGTACCGACAGGAACTCTGGAAACACCATATATTTT. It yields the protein CASSTDRNSGNTIYF.

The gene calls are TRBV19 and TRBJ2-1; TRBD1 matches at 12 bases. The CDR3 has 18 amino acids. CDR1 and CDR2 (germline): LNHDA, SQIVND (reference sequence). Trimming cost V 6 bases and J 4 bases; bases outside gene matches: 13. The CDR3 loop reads CASRGTGGTSGTYNEQFF. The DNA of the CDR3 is TGTGCCAGTAGGGGGACAGGGGGCACTAGCGGGACATACAATGAGCAGTTCTTC.

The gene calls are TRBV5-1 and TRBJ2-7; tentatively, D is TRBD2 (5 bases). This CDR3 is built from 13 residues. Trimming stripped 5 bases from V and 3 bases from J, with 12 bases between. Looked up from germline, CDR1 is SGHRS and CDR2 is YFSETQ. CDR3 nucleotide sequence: TGCGCCAGCAGTAGGGAGACCCTCTACGAGCAGTACTTC. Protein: CASSRETLYEQYF.

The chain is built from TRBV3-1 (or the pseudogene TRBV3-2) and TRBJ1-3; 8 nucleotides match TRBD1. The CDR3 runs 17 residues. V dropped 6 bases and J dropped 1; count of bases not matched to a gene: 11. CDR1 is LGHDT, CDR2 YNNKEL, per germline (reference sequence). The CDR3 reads CASSLYRTGRSGNTIYF. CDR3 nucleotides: TGTGCCAGCAGTCTCTATCGGACAGGGCGATCTGGAAACACCATATATTTT.

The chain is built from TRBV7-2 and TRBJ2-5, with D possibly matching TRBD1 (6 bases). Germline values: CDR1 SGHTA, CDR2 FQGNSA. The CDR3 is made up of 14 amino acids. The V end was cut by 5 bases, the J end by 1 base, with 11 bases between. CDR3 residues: CASSNRVGQETQYF. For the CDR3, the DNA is TGTGCCAGCAGCAACAGGGTGGGCCAAGAGACCCAGTACTTC.

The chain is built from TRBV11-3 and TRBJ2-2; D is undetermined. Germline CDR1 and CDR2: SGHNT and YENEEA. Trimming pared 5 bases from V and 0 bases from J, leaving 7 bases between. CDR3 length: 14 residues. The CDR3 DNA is TGTGCCAGCAGCCGTACAGCGAACACCGGGGAGCTGTTTTTT. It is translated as CASSRTANTGELFF.

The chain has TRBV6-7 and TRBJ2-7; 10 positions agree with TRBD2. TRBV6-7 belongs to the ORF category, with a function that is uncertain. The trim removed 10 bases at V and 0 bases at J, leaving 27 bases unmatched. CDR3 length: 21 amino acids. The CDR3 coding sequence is TGTGCCATCACCGCCGGGCCCCAAGCGGGAGGGCCCTTGAAGAGCTCCTACGAGCAGTACTTC. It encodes CAITAGPQAGGPLKSSYEQYF.

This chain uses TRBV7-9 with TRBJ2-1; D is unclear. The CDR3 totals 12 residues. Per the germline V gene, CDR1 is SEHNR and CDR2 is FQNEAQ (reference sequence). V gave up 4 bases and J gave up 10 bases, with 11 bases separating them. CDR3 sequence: CASSSPSREQFF. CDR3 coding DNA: TGTGCCAGCAGCTCGCCTTCGAGGGAGCAGTTCTTC.

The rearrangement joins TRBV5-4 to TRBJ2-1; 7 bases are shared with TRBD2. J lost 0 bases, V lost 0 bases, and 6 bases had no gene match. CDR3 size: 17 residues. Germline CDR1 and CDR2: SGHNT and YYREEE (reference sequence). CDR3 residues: CASSLAIGGGSYNEQFF. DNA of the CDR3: TGTGCCAGCAGCTTGGCTATCGGCGGGGGCTCCTACAATGAGCAGTTCTTC.

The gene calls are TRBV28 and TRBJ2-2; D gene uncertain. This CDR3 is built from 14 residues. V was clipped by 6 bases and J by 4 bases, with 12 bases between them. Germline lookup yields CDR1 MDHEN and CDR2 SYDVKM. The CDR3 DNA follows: TGTGCCAGCAGAGTAACATGGTTCACCGGGGAGCTGTTTTTT. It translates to CASRVTWFTGELFF.

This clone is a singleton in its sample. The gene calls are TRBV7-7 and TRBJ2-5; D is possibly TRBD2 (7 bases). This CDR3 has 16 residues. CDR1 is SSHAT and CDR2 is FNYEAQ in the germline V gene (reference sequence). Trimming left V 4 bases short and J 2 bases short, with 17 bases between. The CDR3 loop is CASSSTGGGTQETQYF. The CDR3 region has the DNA TGTGCCAGCAGCTCAACGGGGGGCGGGACTCAAGAGACCCAGTACTTC.

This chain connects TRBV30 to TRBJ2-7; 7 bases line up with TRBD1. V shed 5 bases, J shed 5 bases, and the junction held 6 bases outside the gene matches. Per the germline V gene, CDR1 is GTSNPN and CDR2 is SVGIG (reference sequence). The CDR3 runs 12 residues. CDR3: CAWEQGWNEQYF. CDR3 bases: TGTGCCTGGGAACAGGGGTGGAACGAGCAGTACTTC.

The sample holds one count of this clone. The CDR3 region has the DNA TGCAGCGTCGAACAGGGACAAGGCTATGGCTACACCTTC. It is translated as CSVEQGQGYGYTF. The chain is built from TRBV29-1 and TRBJ1-2, with D possibly being TRBD1 (6 bases). Germline V gives CDR1 SQVTM, CDR2 ANQGSEA. V lost 6 bases, J lost 4 bases, and 15 bases lay in between. The CDR3 is 13 amino acids. Drawing the rest from reference TRBV29-1 and TRBJ1-2, the complete variable domain is SAVISQKPSRDICQRGTSLTIQCQVDSQVTMMFWYRQQPGQSLTLIATANQGSEATYESGFVIDKFPISRPNLTFSTLTVSNMSPEDSSIYLCSVEQGQGYGYTFGSGTRLTVV.

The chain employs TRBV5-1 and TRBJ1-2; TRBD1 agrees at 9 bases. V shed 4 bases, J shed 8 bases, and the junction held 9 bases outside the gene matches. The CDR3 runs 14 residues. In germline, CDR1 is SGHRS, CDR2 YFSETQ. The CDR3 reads CASSPLSTGGGYTF. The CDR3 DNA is TGCGCCAGCAGCCCACTATCCACAGGGGGCGGCTACACCTTC.

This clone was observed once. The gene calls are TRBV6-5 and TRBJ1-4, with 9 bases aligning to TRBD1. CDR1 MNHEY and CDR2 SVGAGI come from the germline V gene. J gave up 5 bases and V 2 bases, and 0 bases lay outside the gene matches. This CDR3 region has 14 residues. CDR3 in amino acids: CASSYGTGNEKLFF. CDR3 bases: TGTGCCAGCAGTTACGGGACAGGGAATGAAAAACTGTTTTTT.

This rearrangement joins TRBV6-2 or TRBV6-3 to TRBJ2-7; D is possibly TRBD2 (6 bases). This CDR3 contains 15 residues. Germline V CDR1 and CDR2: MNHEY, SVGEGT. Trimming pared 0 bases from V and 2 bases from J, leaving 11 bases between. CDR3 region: CASSYSRESTYEQYF. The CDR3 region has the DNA TGTGCCAGCAGTTACTCGCGGGAATCTACCTACGAGCAGTACTTC.

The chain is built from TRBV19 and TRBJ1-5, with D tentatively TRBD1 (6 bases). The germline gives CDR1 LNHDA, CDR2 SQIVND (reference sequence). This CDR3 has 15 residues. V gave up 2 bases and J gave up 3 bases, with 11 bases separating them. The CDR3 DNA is TGTGCCAGTAGTATACGGACAGCAAACAATCAGCCCCAGCATTTT. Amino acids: CASSIRTANNQPQHF.

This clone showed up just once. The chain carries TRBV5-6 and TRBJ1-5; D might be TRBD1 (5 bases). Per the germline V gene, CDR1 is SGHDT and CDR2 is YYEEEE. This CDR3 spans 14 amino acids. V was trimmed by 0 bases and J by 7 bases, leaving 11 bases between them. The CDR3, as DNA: TGTGCCAGCAGCTTGGTTGGGGCCGGACAGCCCCAGCATTTT. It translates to CASSLVGAGQPQHF.

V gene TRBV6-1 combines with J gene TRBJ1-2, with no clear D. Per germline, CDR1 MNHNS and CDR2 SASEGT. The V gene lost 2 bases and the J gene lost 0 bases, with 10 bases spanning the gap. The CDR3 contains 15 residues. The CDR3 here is CASSERQATNYGYTF. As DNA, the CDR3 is TGTGCCAGCAGTGAACGTCAGGCGACTAACTATGGCTACACCTTC.

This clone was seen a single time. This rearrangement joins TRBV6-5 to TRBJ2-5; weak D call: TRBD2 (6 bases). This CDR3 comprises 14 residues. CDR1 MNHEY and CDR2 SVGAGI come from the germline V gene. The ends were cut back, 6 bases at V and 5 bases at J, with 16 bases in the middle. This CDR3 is CASSPDSAGETQYF. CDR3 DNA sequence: TGTGCCAGCAGCCCGGACTCCGCGGGGGAGACCCAGTACTTC.

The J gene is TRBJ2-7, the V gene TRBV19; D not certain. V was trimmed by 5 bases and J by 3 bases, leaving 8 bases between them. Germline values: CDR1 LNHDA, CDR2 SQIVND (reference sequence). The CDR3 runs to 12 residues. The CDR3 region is CASSYGNYEQYF. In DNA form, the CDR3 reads TGTGCCAGTAGTTATGGCAACTACGAGCAGTACTTC.

The CDR3 DNA reads as TGTGCCAGCACTGCGACAGGGGGAGTCCTCAATGAGCAGTTCTTC. It yields the protein CASTATGGVLNEQFF. The chain uses TRBV2 and TRBJ2-1, with TRBD1 matching over 9 bases. The CDR3 runs to 15 residues. CDR1 and CDR2 from the germline V gene are SNHLY and FYNNEI. Trimming took 7 bases from V and 6 from J; bases not matched to a gene: 10.

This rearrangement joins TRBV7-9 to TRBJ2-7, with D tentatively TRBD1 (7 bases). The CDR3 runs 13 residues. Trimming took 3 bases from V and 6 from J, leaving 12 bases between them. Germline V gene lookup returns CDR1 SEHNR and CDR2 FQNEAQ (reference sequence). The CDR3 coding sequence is TGTGCCAGCAGCTTGGGGACAGCGGGCGAGCAGTACTTC. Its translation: CASSLGTAGEQYF.

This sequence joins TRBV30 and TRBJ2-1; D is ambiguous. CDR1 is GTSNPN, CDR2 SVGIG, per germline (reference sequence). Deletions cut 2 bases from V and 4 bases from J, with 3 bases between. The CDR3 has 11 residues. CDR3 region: CAWSPYNEQFF. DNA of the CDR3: TGTGCCTGGAGTCCTTACAATGAGCAGTTCTTC.

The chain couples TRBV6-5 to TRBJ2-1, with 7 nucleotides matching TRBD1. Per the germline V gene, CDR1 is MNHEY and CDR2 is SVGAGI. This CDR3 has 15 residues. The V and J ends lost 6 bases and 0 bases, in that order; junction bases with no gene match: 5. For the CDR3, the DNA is TGTGCCAGCAGGAGAGGGACAGACTCCTACAATGAGCAGTTCTTC. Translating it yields CASRRGTDSYNEQFF.

The CDR3 coding sequence is TGTGCCAGCAGCCCGGGGTTCGCGGCCTTGGTGAACACTGAAGCTTTCTTT. Translated, it gives CASSPGFAALVNTEAFF. This chain connects TRBV5-6 to TRBJ1-1; D ambiguous. Trimming shortened V by 4 bases and J by 0 bases, and 19 bases separated the two germline ends. The CDR3 totals 17 residues. Germline loops: CDR1 SGHDT, CDR2 YYEEEE.

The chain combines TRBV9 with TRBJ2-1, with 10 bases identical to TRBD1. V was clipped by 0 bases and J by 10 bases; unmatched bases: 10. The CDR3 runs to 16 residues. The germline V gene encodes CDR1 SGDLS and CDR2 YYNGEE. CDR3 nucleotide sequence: TGTGCCAGCAGCGTAGCTACGAGGACAGGGGGGGACGAGCAGTTCTTC. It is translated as CASSVATRTGGDEQFF.